This T cell receptor beta chain was captured by sequencing in a study of blood T cell repertoires in COVID-19. Germline V gives CDR1 KGHSH, CDR2 LQKENI. The ends lost 2 bases at V and 3 bases at J; junction bases unmatched: 5. This CDR3 is 16 amino acids long. Original analysis: By means of reference gene primer amplification, nucleated cell counts were estimated. TCRdb keeps only in-frame clones here, not all; method: immunoSEQ multiplex PCR. From that table come the V and J calls and clone size; the DNA was used to work out D and trimming. The repertoire includes around 280,000 clones, roughly nine tenths of them detected once, and 11% sits in the top ten.

The rearrangement uses TRBV18 and TRBJ1-4; 8 bases line up with TRBD1. The sample consisted of peripheral blood. This TCR came from a woman aged 25 to 39 with COVID-19, enrolled during active disease. CDR3 region: CASSPSTGVPNEKLFF. CDR3 coding DNA: TGTGCCAGCTCACCATCGACAGGGGTTCCTAATGAAAAACTGTTTTTT. The full variable domain, rest sourced from reference TRBV18 and TRBJ1-4, is NAGVMQNPRHLVRRRGQEARLRCSPMKGHSHVYWYRQLPEEGLKFMVYLQKENIIDESGMPKERFSAEFPKEGPSILRIQQVVRGDSAAYFCASSPSTGVPNEKLFFGSGTQLSVL.